These T cell receptor beta chains were read from a single sample in a study of spatial heterogeneity in lung cancer. In TCRdb, the 5' RACE reads were re-called with MiXCR into one record per CDR3 protein. This table has some 10,000 distinct CDR3 sequences, about a fifth appearing once. The material sequenced was PBMCs, taken at follow-up. Receptors were obtained from a male donor with early-stage non-small cell lung cancer. Each CDR3 is given with its conserved first and last residue. A D gene is named only where the DNA matches it firmly. Some rows have no size entry. The others give once, few or many, or a class for an expanded clone.

J gene,D gene,V gene,clone size,CDR3 protein,CDR3 DNA
TRBJ2-5,.,TRBV5-1,.,CASSSTAYQETQYF,TGCGCCAGCAGCTCGACAGCGTACCAAGAGACCCAGTACTTC
TRBJ2-7,.,TRBV5-4,.,CASRPTSSSYEQYF,TGTGCCAGCAGACCGACATCGAGCTCCTACGAGCAGTACTTC
TRBJ2-3,.,TRBV25-1,.,CASSEERAMDTQYF,TGTGCCAGCAGTGAGGAGCGGGCGATGGATACGCAGTATTTT
TRBJ1-5,.,TRBV28,few,CASRRDRNNQPQHF,TGTGCCAGCAGACGGGACCGCAACAATCAGCCCCAGCATTTT
TRBJ2-7,TRBD2,TRBV10-3,.,CAIRPTSGYSYEQYF,TGTGCCATCAGACCGACTAGCGGCTACTCCTACGAGCAGTACTTC
TRBJ1-6,.,TRBV12-3/TRBV12-4,few,CASSLLSAGGLNSPLHF,TGTGCCAGCAGTTTACTCTCGGCGGGAGGGCTTAATTCACCCCTCCACTTT
TRBJ1-1,TRBD1,TRBV2,many,CASRGLDRGENEAFF,TGTGCCAGCAGAGGGCTTGACAGGGGCGAAAATGAAGCTTTCTTT
TRBJ1-1,TRBD1,TRBV27,.,CASRTGGVTEAFF,TGTGCCAGCAGAACAGGGGGCGTCACTGAAGCTTTCTTT
TRBJ1-5,.,TRBV12-3/TRBV12-4,many,CASSHRVEPQHF,TGTGCCAGCAGTCACAGGGTAGAGCCCCAGCATTTT
TRBJ1-1,.,TRBV6-5,medium-sized,CASSYSSVAAWNTEAFF,TGTGCCAGCAGTTACTCGAGCGTGGCCGCGTGGAACACTGAAGCTTTCTTT
TRBJ2-7,.,TRBV20-1,.,CSARDGGYEQYF,TGCAGTGCTAGAGACGGGGGCTACGAGCAGTACTTC
TRBJ1-5,.,TRBV4-3,medium-sized,CASSLGFNQPQHF,TGCGCCAGCAGCCTGGGGTTCAATCAGCCCCAGCATTTT
TRBJ2-5,.,TRBV24-1,medium-sized,CATSDPRGGNEETQYF,TGTGCCACCAGTGATCCCCGCGGAGGGAACGAAGAGACCCAGTACTTC
TRBJ1-1,.,TRBV6-5,.,CASSSAGSGTEAFF,TGTGCCAGCAGCTCCGCAGGGAGTGGCACTGAAGCTTTCTTT
TRBJ2-3,.,TRBV29-1,many,CSLRGGRADTQYF,TGCAGTCTTCGAGGGGGGCGGGCAGATACGCAGTATTTT
TRBJ2-2,.,TRBV10-2,.,CASSEQGRSTGELFF,TGCGCCAGCAGTGAACAGGGTAGGAGCACCGGGGAGCTGTTTTTT